This is a list of T cell receptor beta chains from one sample in a study of blood T cell repertoires in COVID-19. Produced via immunoSEQ multiplex PCR; TCRdb's table is partial and in-frame only. This sample yields around 85,000 clones, of which 85% to 90% are seen a single time; 4.3% belongs to the top ten. The sequencing sample was made of peripheral blood. The source of these receptors is a woman aged 80 or over with active or convalescent COVID-19. Both conserved end residues are part of each CDR3. D genes are given only for firm matches. Not all rows give a size; the values are once, few, many and, for expanded clones, a class.

CDR3 protein | CDR3 DNA | clone size | D gene | J gene | V gene
CASSENGGDGTEAFF | TGTGCCAGCAGTGAAAATGGAGGAGACGGCACTGAAGCTTTCTTT | - | - | TRBJ1-1 | TRBV6-1
CASSSDSYYGYTF | TGTGCCAGCAGTTCGGACAGCTACTATGGCTACACCTTC | - | - | TRBJ1-2 | TRBV6-5
CASSLHRGSYNEQFF | TGTGCCAGCAGTCTACACAGGGGTTCCTACAATGAGCAGTTCTTC | - | TRBD1 | TRBJ2-1 | TRBV28
CASSLSGTRVPSGEQFF | TGTGCCAGCAGCTTATCGGGGACTAGGGTCCCCTCAGGTGAGCAGTTCTTC | - | TRBD2 | TRBJ2-1 | TRBV7-2
CASSSSGQGFRSNQPQHF | TGTGCCAGCAGTTCCTCGGGACAGGGCTTTAGAAGCAATCAGCCCCAGCATTTT | - | TRBD1 | TRBJ1-5 | TRBV28
CASSIAAGGTDTQYF | TGTGCCAGTAGTATAGCAGCGGGTGGCACAGATACGCAGTATTTT | - | - | TRBJ2-3 | TRBV19
CASSLTPGSGPNYGYTF | TGTGCCAGCAGTTTAACCCCCGGATCAGGCCCTAACTATGGCTACACCTTC | once | - | TRBJ1-2 | TRBV27
CASSFRGQFF | TGTGCCAGCAGCTTCAGAGGGCAGTTCTTC | - | - | TRBJ2-1 | TRBV5-8
CASSSQTGNTIYF | TGTGCCAGCAGCTCCCAGACTGGAAACACCATATATTTT | - | - | TRBJ1-3 | TRBV5-4
CASSGGQGPPEAFF | TGCGCCAGCAGCGGGGGACAGGGGCCCCCTGAAGCTTTCTTT | - | TRBD1 | TRBJ1-1 | TRBV10-2
CASSAGDRGTGQPQHF | TGTGCCAGCAGCGCTGGGGACAGGGGAACCGGTCAGCCCCAGCATTTT | - | TRBD1 | TRBJ1-5 | TRBV9
CASSREGLNTEAFF | TGTGCCAGCAGCCGTGAGGGCCTGAACACTGAAGCTTTCTTT | once | - | TRBJ1-1 | TRBV7-3
CSASGDKNTGELFF | TGCAGTGCTAGTGGGGACAAAAACACCGGGGAGCTGTTTTTT | once | - | TRBJ2-2 | TRBV20-1
CATSRVTGRSQETQYF | TGTGCCACCAGCAGAGTGACAGGGAGGTCCCAAGAGACCCAGTACTTC | - | - | TRBJ2-5 | TRBV15
CATSRGAGGGVYEQFF | TGTGCCACCAGCAGAGGAGCGGGAGGGGGGGTCTATGAGCAGTTCTTC | - | TRBD2 | TRBJ2-1 | TRBV15
CASTAGPYSYEQYF | TGTGCCAGTACAGCGGGACCGTACTCCTACGAGCAGTACTTC | - | TRBD2 | TRBJ2-7 | TRBV5-6
CASSQAGTETQYF | TGTGCCAGCAGCCAAGCGGGCACAGAGACCCAGTACTTC | - | - | TRBJ2-5 | TRBV7-8
CASSVPIAGGPRNTDTQYF | TGTGCCAGCAGTGTCCCTATAGCGGGAGGGCCGAGGAACACAGATACGCAGTATTTT | - | TRBD2 | TRBJ2-3 | TRBV6-4
CASSWGGQGLAGAFF | TGTGCCAGCAGCTGGGGGGGACAGGGCTTGGCGGGAGCTTTCTTT | - | TRBD1 | TRBJ1-1 | TRBV5-4
CSVEGVKGKTAYEQYF | TGCAGCGTTGAAGGGGTAAAGGGGAAAACTGCCTACGAGCAGTACTTC | - | - | TRBJ2-7 | TRBV29-1
CASSGGETEAFF | TGTGCCAGCAGTGGAGGGGAGACTGAAGCTTTCTTT | - | - | TRBJ1-1 | TRBV28
CATRLAGPTGELFF | TGTGCCACCAGACTAGCGGGGCCGACCGGGGAGCTGTTTTTT | - | TRBD2 | TRBJ2-2 | TRBV24-1
CASSPLAGDTDTQYF | TGTGCCAGCTCACCACTAGCGGGGGACACAGATACGCAGTATTTT | - | TRBD2 | TRBJ2-3 | TRBV18
CASSWGLAGVHEQFF | TGTGCCAGCAGCTGGGGACTAGCGGGAGTTCATGAGCAGTTCTTC | - | TRBD2 | TRBJ2-1 | TRBV6-2/TRBV6-3
CASSLEGAGNEKLFF | TGCGCCAGCAGCTTGGAAGGGGCAGGGAATGAAAAACTGTTTTTT | - | - | TRBJ1-4 | TRBV5-1
CASSSGGPSYGYTF | TGTGCCAGCAGCTCAGGGGGTCCCTCCTATGGCTACACCTTC | - | TRBD1 | TRBJ1-2 | TRBV7-2
CATSRDSGNEQFF | TGTGCCACCAGCAGAGATAGCGGGAACGAGCAGTTCTTC | - | TRBD2 | TRBJ2-1 | TRBV15
CASGQGGQGIQPQHF | TGTGCCAGCGGTCAAGGAGGACAGGGGATCCAGCCCCAGCATTTT | once | TRBD1 | TRBJ1-5 | TRBV2
CASSMTGGSNTGELFF | TGTGCCAGTAGTATGACAGGGGGGTCGAACACCGGGGAGCTGTTTTTT | - | TRBD1 | TRBJ2-2 | TRBV19
CASSLDRRMNTEAFF | TGTGCCAGCTCCCTGGACAGGAGGATGAACACTGAAGCTTTCTTT | - | TRBD1 | TRBJ1-1 | TRBV18
CASSQDGPGNYGYTF | TGCGCCAGCAGCCAAGATGGACCGGGGAACTATGGCTACACCTTC | - | - | TRBJ1-2 | TRBV4-3
CAWTPKGASFYEQYF | TGTGCCTGGACTCCAAAGGGGGCTAGCTTCTACGAGCAGTACTTC | - | TRBD1 | TRBJ2-7 | TRBV30
CASSSQQGTGANVLTF | TGCGCCAGCAGCTCCCAACAGGGAACCGGGGCCAACGTCCTGACTTTC | - | - | TRBJ2-6 | TRBV5-1
CASSRGQASEKLFF | TGCGCCAGCAGTCGGGGACAGGCATCTGAAAAACTGTTTTTT | - | TRBD1 | TRBJ1-4 | TRBV5-1
CASSLSPGQVNEKLFF | TGTGCCAGCAGTTTATCACCGGGACAGGTCAATGAAAAACTGTTTTTT | - | TRBD1 | TRBJ1-4 | TRBV28
CASSQDAGGNPYEQYF | TGCGCCAGCAGCCAAGATGCAGGGGGCAACCCCTACGAGCAGTACTTC | - | TRBD1 | TRBJ2-7 | TRBV4-3
CASSLRGGNYEQYF | TGTGCCAGCAGCCTGCGAGGGGGCAACTACGAGCAGTACTTC | - | TRBD1 | TRBJ2-7 | TRBV5-6
CASSLSVTAITDTQYF | TGTGCCAGCAGCTTATCCGTGACAGCTATCACAGATACGCAGTATTTT | - | - | TRBJ2-3 | TRBV7-9
CASSWAGATYNEQFF | TGCGCCAGCAGCTGGGCGGGAGCAACCTACAATGAGCAGTTCTTC | once | TRBD2 | TRBJ2-1 | TRBV5-1
CSASLGSSGYTF | TGCAGTGCTAGTTTGGGGAGCAGTGGCTACACCTTC | - | - | TRBJ1-2 | TRBV20-1
CATRDRNYGYTF | TGTGCCACCAGGGACAGAAACTATGGCTACACCTTC | - | TRBD1 | TRBJ1-2 | TRBV2
CASSLGGRSHNEQFF | TGCGCCAGCAGCTTGGGCGGTAGATCCCACAATGAGCAGTTCTTC | - | - | TRBJ2-1 | TRBV5-1
CASSSRTGSPYEQYF | TGTGCCAGCAGCTCCCGGACAGGGAGTCCCTACGAGCAGTACTTC | - | TRBD1 | TRBJ2-7 | TRBV7-2
CASSLEGEYGYTF | TGTGCCAGCAGCTTGGAGGGGGAATATGGCTACACCTTC | - | - | TRBJ1-2 | TRBV5-5
CASSILATNTGELFF | TGTGCCAGTAGTATACTAGCGACGAACACCGGGGAGCTGTTTTTT | - | - | TRBJ2-2 | TRBV19
CASSQDLAGREEFF | TGTGCCAGCAGCCAAGATTTAGCGGGCCGGGAAGAGTTCTTC | - | TRBD2 | TRBJ2-1 | TRBV3-1/TRBV3-2
CASSRQITEAFF | TGTGCCAGCAGTAGACAGATCACTGAAGCTTTCTTT | - | - | TRBJ1-1 | TRBV2
CASSSAGGRETQYF | TGTGCCAGCAGCTCGGCAGGGGGCAGGGAGACCCAGTACTTC | - | TRBD1 | TRBJ2-5 | TRBV5-5
CAILLDRFGTEAFF | TGTGCCATCTTACTAGACAGGTTTGGCACTGAAGCTTTCTTT | - | - | TRBJ1-1 | TRBV6-5
CASSFRISGSTDTQYF | TGTGCCAGCAGCTTTCGAATTAGCGGGAGTACAGATACGCAGTATTTT | - | TRBD2 | TRBJ2-3 | TRBV5-4
CASSTLRQGVYEQYF | TGTGCCAGCAGTACCTTACGACAGGGGGTCTACGAGCAGTACTTC | - | TRBD1 | TRBJ2-7 | TRBV28
CASNLAGSDTQYF | TGTGCCAGCAACTTAGCTGGGAGCGATACGCAGTATTTT | - | - | TRBJ2-3 | TRBV3-1/TRBV3-2
CSASVQETQYF | TGCAGTGCTTCCGTCCAAGAGACCCAGTACTTC | - | - | TRBJ2-5 | TRBV20-1